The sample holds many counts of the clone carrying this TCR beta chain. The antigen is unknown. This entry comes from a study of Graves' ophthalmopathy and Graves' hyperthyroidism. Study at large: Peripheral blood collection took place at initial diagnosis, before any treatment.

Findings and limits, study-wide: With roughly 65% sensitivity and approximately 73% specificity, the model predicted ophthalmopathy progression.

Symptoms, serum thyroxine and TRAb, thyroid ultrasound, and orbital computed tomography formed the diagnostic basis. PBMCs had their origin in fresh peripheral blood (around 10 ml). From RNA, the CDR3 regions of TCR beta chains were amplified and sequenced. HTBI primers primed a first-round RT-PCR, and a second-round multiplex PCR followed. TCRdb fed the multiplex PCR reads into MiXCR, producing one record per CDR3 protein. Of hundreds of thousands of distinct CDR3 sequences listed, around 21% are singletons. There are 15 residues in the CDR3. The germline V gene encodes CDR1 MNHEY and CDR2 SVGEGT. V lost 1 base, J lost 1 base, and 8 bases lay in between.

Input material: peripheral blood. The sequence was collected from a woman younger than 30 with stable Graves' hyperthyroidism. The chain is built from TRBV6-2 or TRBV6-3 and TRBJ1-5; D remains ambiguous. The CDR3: CASSYFGKSNQPQHF. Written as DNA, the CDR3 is TGTGCCAGCAGTTACTTTGGAAAGAGCAATCAGCCCCAGCATTTT.